The 15 T cell receptor beta chains presented below share a single source sample, sequenced in a study of shared clonotypes between healthy human individuals. Profiled with immunoSEQ multiplex PCR; TCRdb holds only in-frame clones, not every one. Seen here are under 2,000,000 clones, about 94% observed once, and the top ten hold 1.2%. Positively selected for CCR7, the CD45RO-negative cells used as naive CD8 cells excluded terminally differentiated effector memory CD45RA+ cells. Specimen: naive CD8+ T cells sorted from blood. The receptors derive from a man between 18 and 35 years old in good health.

The chain couples TRBV5-1 to TRBJ2-7; D might be TRBD1 (5 bases). This CDR3 region has 15 residues. CDR1 is SGHRS, CDR2 YFSETQ, per germline. V was trimmed by 3 bases and J by 0 bases, leaving 13 bases between them. DNA for the CDR3: TGCGCCAGCAGCTCTAAAGGGGTCGCCTCCTACGAGCAGTACTTC. Its translation is CASSSKGVASYEQYF.

This rearrangement joins TRBV7-2 to TRBJ1-6, with D hard to call. The V and J ends lost 1 base and 0 bases respectively, with 16 bases between them. Germline V lookup: CDR1 SGHTA, CDR2 FQGNSA. CDR3 length: 19 amino acids. This chain's CDR3 is CASSLDAERPSSYNSPLHF. The DNA of the CDR3 is TGTGCCAGCAGCTTAGATGCTGAGAGGCCGAGCTCCTATAATTCACCCCTCCACTTT.

The rearrangement links TRBV18 to TRBJ2-3; the D gene is possibly TRBD2 (6 bases). The ends were cut back, 2 bases at V and 0 bases at J, with 15 bases in the middle. The CDR3 is 17 residues long. CDR1 is KGHSH and CDR2 is LQKENI in the germline V gene. CDR3 residues: CASSPGGGTPSTDTQYF. The CDR3 DNA sequence: TGTGCCAGCTCACCAGGGGGAGGCACGCCTAGCACAGATACGCAGTATTTT.

The chain recombines TRBV7-9 with TRBJ1-1; D ambiguous. V lost 1 base to trimming and J lost 4 bases, with 13 bases between them. CDR3 length: 15 residues. Germline values: CDR1 SEHNR, CDR2 FQNEAQ (reference sequence). The CDR3 coding sequence is TGTGCCAGCAGCTTAGAGGCCAGATATACCACTGAAGCTTTCTTT. Protein product: CASSLEARYTTEAFF.

The chain uses TRBV28 and TRBJ2-6; unclear D gene. Germline V lookup: CDR1 MDHEN, CDR2 SYDVKM. The CDR3 consists of 15 residues. Trimming pared 3 bases from V and 0 bases from J, leaving 6 bases between. CDR3 in amino acids: CASSLISSGANVLTF. The CDR3 region has the DNA TGTGCCAGCAGTTTGATCAGCTCTGGGGCCAACGTCCTGACTTTC.

V usage is TRBV9 and J usage is TRBJ2-3; D could derive from TRBD1 or TRBD2 (5 bases each). Germline V lookup: CDR1 SGDLS, CDR2 YYNGEE. V lost 3 bases, J lost 6 bases, and 8 bases lay in between. The CDR3 runs 12 residues. DNA for the CDR3: TGTGCCAGCAGCGCTTGGGACGATACGCAGTATTTT. Amino acids: CASSAWDDTQYF. Full variable domain (outside the CDR3, taken from reference TRBV9 and TRBJ2-3): DSGVTQTPKHLITATGQRVTLRCSPRSGDLSVYWYQQSLDQGLQFLIQYYNGEERAKGNILERFSAQQFPDLHSELNLSSLELGDSALYFCASSAWDDTQYFGPGTRLTVL.

The gene calls are TRBV12-5 and TRBJ1-2; 10 bases align to TRBD1. After removal of 6 bases from V and 9 bases from J, the junction contained 7 bases not matched to a gene. Germline CDR1 reads LGHNT; CDR2 reads FRNRAP. This CDR3 comprises 13 residues. For the CDR3, the DNA is TGTGCTAGTGGCTCGACAGGGGGCGGGAGCTACACCTTC. Amino acids: CASGSTGGGSYTF.

This sequence joins TRBV6-4 and TRBJ2-2; possibly TRBD1 or TRBD2 for D (6 bases each). Looked up from germline, CDR1 is MRHNA and CDR2 is SNTAGT. The CDR3 contains 15 residues. The germline V and J ends were trimmed by 7 bases and 3 bases, with 15 bases remaining between them. CDR3 region: CASKTGPGDTGELFF. CDR3 sequence (DNA): TGTGCCAGCAAAACAGGGCCGGGGGACACCGGGGAGCTGTTTTTT.

On this clone itself: Different DNA sequences within this sample yield the same CDR3. This chain joins TRBV7-9 and TRBJ2-1, with 13 bases identical to TRBD2. This CDR3 has 15 amino acids. In germline, CDR1 is SEHNR, CDR2 FQNEAQ (reference sequence). Trimming cost V 4 bases and J 8 bases; bases outside gene matches: 5. CDR3 residues: CASSSGLAGEDEQFF. The DNA of the CDR3 is TGTGCCAGCAGCTCCGGACTAGCGGGAGAGGATGAGCAGTTCTTC. Together with reference TRBV7-9 and TRBJ2-1, the CDR3 gives the full variable domain: DTGVSQNPRHKITKRGQNVTFRCDPISEHNRLYWYRQTLGQGPEFLTYFQNEAQLEKSRLLSDRFSAERPKGSFSTLEIQRTEQGDSAMYLCASSSGLAGEDEQFFGPGTRLTVL.

The gene calls are TRBV23-1 and TRBJ1-6; TRBD1 matches 9 bases. TRBV23-1 is classed as an ORF, of uncertain function. Unmatched junction bases numbered 7, after V lost 7 bases and J lost 6 bases. The CDR3 consists of 15 residues. CDR3 sequence: CASIGADRGNSPLHF. Here the CDR3 DNA reads TGCGCCAGCATTGGGGCGGACAGGGGTAATTCACCCCTCCACTTT.

The CDR3 nucleotides read TGCGCCAGCAGCTTGAGCCTAACCGAAAAACTGTTTTTT. This codes for CASSLSLTEKLFF. The chain carries TRBV5-1 and TRBJ1-4; no clear D. Trimming took 1 base from V and 8 from J, leaving 9 bases between them. The CDR3 totals 13 residues. Germline assignment: CDR1 SGHRS and CDR2 YFSETQ.

This chain uses TRBV9 with TRBJ2-4; 10 nucleotides match TRBD2. The germline CDR1 and CDR2 sequences are SGDLS and YYNGEE. This CDR3 comprises 15 residues. With 2 bases clipped from V and 6 bases from J, the junction kept 5 bases outside the gene matches. CDR3 sequence: CASSVDLAGGNIQYF. In DNA, the CDR3 is TGTGCCAGCAGCGTCGACTTAGCGGGGGGAAACATTCAGTACTTC.

The chain employs TRBV4-3 and TRBJ2-3; 10 bases agree with TRBD2. J gave up 4 bases and V 0 bases, and 4 bases lay outside the gene matches. The CDR3 contains 16 residues. Germline lookup yields CDR1 LGHNA and CDR2 YSLEER. As DNA, the CDR3 is TGCGCCAGCAGCCAAGAAGCGGGAGGGCCTGCAGATACGCAGTATTTT. Amino acid sequence: CASSQEAGGPADTQYF.

V usage is TRBV6-1 and J usage is TRBJ2-7; D is uncertain. CDR3 length: 14 amino acids. V dropped 2 bases and J dropped 3 bases, with 11 bases sitting between them. CDR1 and CDR2 from the germline V gene are MNHNS and SASEGT. In DNA, the CDR3 is TGTGCCAGCAGTGAAACTGGCCCCAACTACGAGCAGTACTTC. Protein: CASSETGPNYEQYF.

The rearrangement uses TRBV28 and TRBJ1-1; D unclear. The CDR3 covers 14 residues. V was clipped by 6 bases and J by 0 bases, with 11 bases between them. Germline-derived CDR1 and CDR2 are MDHEN and SYDVKM. The CDR3 loop is CASRAVGMNTEAFF. CDR3 sequence (DNA): TGTGCCAGCAGGGCCGTAGGTATGAACACTGAAGCTTTCTTT.